This T cell receptor (beta chain) was sequenced in a study of early T cells in non-severe SARS-CoV-2 infection. Study summary: Chains stayed unpaired after sequencing of bulk RNA from unsorted whole blood.

The length of the CDR3 is 13 residues. With 7 bases removed from V and 3 bases from J, the gap between germline ends came to 13 bases. TCRdb passed the 5' RACE reads through MiXCR, listing each CDR3 protein once. Counted here are 30,000 to 35,000 distinct CDR3 sequences, 4.7% occurring once; the ten biggest clones make up 7.5% to 8.5%. This clonotype was found many times. The source is an adult who was a healthcare worker with PCR-confirmed SARS-CoV-2 infection or an uninfected control (not recorded which). The material sequenced was whole blood. The rearrangement links TRBV12-3 or TRBV12-4 to TRBJ2-7; D could derive from TRBD1 or TRBD2 (5 bases each). The CDR3 DNA sequence: TGTGCCAGCACTGGGGGTTGGAACTACGAGCAGTACTTC. Protein product: CASTGGWNYEQYF.